The rows below give T cell receptor beta chains drawn from one sample of a study of blood T cell repertoires in COVID-19. Data came from immunoSEQ multiplex PCR; TCRdb stores just in-frame clones and leaves some out. The sample lists under 95,000 clones; 83% were seen once. Sequences were obtained from peripheral blood. The origin of the receptors is a woman aged 80 or older with acute or convalescent COVID-19. CDR3s leave out the opening cysteine and the closing phenylalanine or tryptophan.

J	V	CDR3
TRBJ2-2	TRBV5-6	ASSYGQGGRDGELF
TRBJ2-7	TRBV4-1	ASSQRRGGNYEQY
TRBJ2-2	TRBV13	ASSLGGGRTGELF
TRBJ2-3	TRBV29-1	SVARRGADTQY
TRBJ2-2	TRBV18	ASSPPQGLDTGELF
TRBJ2-5	TRBV2	ASSEESGEETQY
TRBJ2-5	TRBV28	ASSFGQGGETQY
TRBJ1-1	TRBV6-5	ASSPYRNTEAF
TRBJ2-5	TRBV7-2	ASGPRQGAEGETQY
TRBJ2-1	TRBV5-6	ASSARLASSYNEQF
TRBJ1-1	TRBV7-9	ASSLVRGVIVLNTEAF
TRBJ2-1	TRBV28	ASQLAPDNEQF
TRBJ2-1	TRBV3-1/TRBV3-2	ASSQTSYNEQF
TRBJ2-3	TRBV5-6	ASSLPGTDTQY
TRBJ1-5	TRBV3-1/TRBV3-2	ASSQDLGQPQH
TRBJ2-7	TRBV12-3/TRBV12-4	ASSSSYEQY
TRBJ2-7	TRBV18	ASSPGQGNYEQY
TRBJ2-7	TRBV29-1	SVVAGLPYEQY
TRBJ1-5	TRBV18	ASSPGTGTSNQPQH
TRBJ2-1	TRBV5-1	ASSLGGGGYNEQF
TRBJ2-5	TRBV5-4	ASSLRLAGGGETQY
TRBJ2-3	TRBV7-8	ASSLGPTDTQY
TRBJ2-5	TRBV5-1	ASSLGSSGTSGRETQY
TRBJ2-7	TRBV6-6	ASSPPSGRDGGDEQY
TRBJ2-2	TRBV15	ATSRGTDRVNTGELF
TRBJ2-1	TRBV7-7	ASSPGLKNNEQF
TRBJ2-3	TRBV7-9	ASSLGRDFTDTQY
TRBJ2-5	TRBV5-1	ASSSGQGANQETQY
TRBJ2-7	TRBV7-9	ASSPTSGPWEQY
TRBJ1-1	TRBV11-3	ASSRQGVTEAF
TRBJ2-4	TRBV6-2/TRBV6-3	ASSYYSGENIQY
TRBJ1-6	TRBV23-1	ASRVADGSPLH
TRBJ1-1	TRBV9	ASSVGQRNTEAF
TRBJ1-4	TRBV19	ASFSRLNEKLF
TRBJ1-2	TRBV28	ASRSGTANYGYT
TRBJ2-1	TRBV19	ASTRAGGWNEQF
TRBJ2-7	TRBV10-3	AITNGLAGEKQY
TRBJ2-5	TRBV5-1	ASRQGGGETQY
TRBJ1-1	TRBV5-1	ASSPQTGSRGEAF
TRBJ2-2	TRBV4-1	ASSQEYTGELF
TRBJ2-2	TRBV18	ASSPPNGQTNTGELF
TRBJ2-2	TRBV7-3	ASSLWAGAGTGELF
TRBJ2-7	TRBV6-6	ASSPGQGREQY
TRBJ2-2	TRBV14	ASSQIPTTREELF
TRBJ2-7	TRBV3-1/TRBV3-2	ASSQDGTSGSEQY
TRBJ2-7	TRBV7-2	ASSLTGGREQY
TRBJ1-5	TRBV6-1	ASSDIDSNQPQH
TRBJ2-2	TRBV11-2	ASTREVANTGELF
TRBJ2-4	TRBV6-5	ASDSPRIQY
TRBJ2-4	TRBV30	AWRAQGAKNIQY
TRBJ2-1	TRBV20-1	SATSYNEQF
TRBJ1-1	TRBV6-5	ASSPGMVVGTEAF